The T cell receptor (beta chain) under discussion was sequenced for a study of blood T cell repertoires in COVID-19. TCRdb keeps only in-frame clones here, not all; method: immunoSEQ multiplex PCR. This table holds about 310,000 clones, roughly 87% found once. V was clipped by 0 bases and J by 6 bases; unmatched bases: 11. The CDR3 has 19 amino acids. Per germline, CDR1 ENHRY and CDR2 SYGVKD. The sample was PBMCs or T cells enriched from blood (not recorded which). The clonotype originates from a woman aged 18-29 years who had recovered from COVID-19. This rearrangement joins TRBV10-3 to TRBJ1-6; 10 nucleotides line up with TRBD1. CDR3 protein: CAISESPPTGTGANSPLHF. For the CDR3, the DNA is TGTGCCATCAGTGAGTCTCCCCCGACCGGGACAGGGGCTAATTCACCCCTCCACTTT.